Below, 11 T cell receptor beta chains from the same sample are listed, as sequenced in a study of naive and memory T cell subsets. Amplification of ligated cDNA took four PCR rounds with SP2 and nested alpha and beta constant primers. TCRdb re-called the 5' RACE reads through MiXCR, storing one row per CDR3 protein. The data contain 55,000 to 65,000 distinct CDR3 sequences, 7% to 8% of them seen just once; the ten biggest clones take up roughly a fifth. TCR cDNA received a 3' ligated oligonucleotide that carried a UMI. Every receptor here comes from a female donor in good health.

This clonotype showed up just a few times. The CDR3 is CASSLEGVPSEQYF. The CDR3 DNA reads TGCGCCAGCAGCTTGGAGGGGGTGCCTAGCGAGCAGTACTTC. The chain carries TRBV5-1 and TRBJ2-7; D perhaps matches TRBD1 (6 bases). Germline assignment: CDR1 SGHRS and CDR2 YFSETQ. This CDR3 region has 14 residues. Trimming left V 0 bases short and J 6 bases short, with 13 bases between.

This clonotype appeared many times. This chain joins TRBV20-1 and TRBJ1-2; D unclear. The CDR3 extends over 12 amino acids. Germline assignment: CDR1 DFQATT and CDR2 SNEGSKA (reference sequence). V lost 3 bases, J lost 6 bases, and 11 bases lay in between. CDR3 coding DNA: TGCAGTGCTAGGTTCTCGAGTAATGGCTACACCTTC. This codes for CSARFSSNGYTF.

Remarks on this clonotype: This may be a read error: a much more frequent sequence differs by one nucleotide. V and J are TRBV20-1 and TRBJ2-7; D might be TRBD1 (6 bases). The germline CDR1 and CDR2 sequences are DFQATT and SNEGSKA (reference sequence). The CDR3 extends over 13 amino acids. Here the CDR3 DNA reads TGCAGCGCAACGAAAACAGGGAGAAACGAGCGGTACTTC. Protein: CSATKTGRNERYF.

The V call is TRBV24-1, the J call TRBJ2-3, with no clear D. V was pared by 1 base and J by 7 bases, with 17 bases between. The CDR3 has 16 residues. Germline V gives CDR1 KGHDR, CDR2 SFDVKD. The CDR3 nucleotides read TGTGCCACCAGTGATTTTGGTACCACCGGAGACTATACGCAGTATTTT. Its translation is CATSDFGTTGDYTQYF.

This clonotype has a handful of counts. This sequence joins TRBV7-9 and TRBJ1-2; D might be TRBD1 (5 bases). The CDR3 has 14 residues. Deletions cut 3 bases from V and 4 bases from J, with 12 bases between. CDR1 is SEHNR, CDR2 FQNEAQ, per germline (reference sequence). The CDR3 nucleotides are TGTGCCAGCAGCTTTGGTGAGGGACCCTATGGCTACACCTTC. Translating it yields CASSFGEGPYGYTF.

This clonotype was picked up many times. This chain links TRBV12-3 or TRBV12-4 with TRBJ2-7; 8 nucleotides line up with TRBD2. V lost 2 bases to trimming and J lost 2 bases; unmatched junction nucleotides: 2. The length of the CDR3 is 14 residues. This chain's CDR3 is CASSLTSGTYEQYF. CDR3 in DNA: TGTGCCAGCAGTTTAACTAGCGGTACCTACGAGCAGTACTTC.

This clonotype was recorded a few times. The V call is TRBV15, the J call TRBJ2-2; 10 bases are a match to TRBD2. CDR3 length: 18 amino acids. V lost 0 bases, J lost 4 bases, and 8 bases stayed unmatched. Germline values: CDR1 LNHNV, CDR2 YYDKDF (reference sequence). CDR3 in amino acids: CATSRDLVAGGVTGELFF. CDR3 in DNA: TGTGCCACCAGCAGAGATTTAGTAGCGGGGGGAGTCACCGGGGAGCTGTTTTTT.

This rearrangement joins TRBV2 to TRBJ2-7; the D is unclear. The V gene's germline CDR1 is SNHLY and CDR2 FYNNEI. Trimming shortened V by 3 bases and J by 6 bases, and 9 bases separated the two germline ends. The CDR3 consists of 12 residues. The CDR3 sequence: CASSEGRPEQYF. The CDR3 bases are TGTGCCAGCAGTGAGGGCAGGCCCGAGCAGTACTTC.

This clonotype was detected a few times. The chain combines TRBV6-2 or TRBV6-3 with TRBJ2-7; the match to TRBD1 covers 7 bases. Per the germline V gene, CDR1 is MNHEY and CDR2 is SVGEGT. Losses at the gene ends were 0 bases for V and 3 bases for J; bases not matched to a gene: 5. The CDR3 has 15 residues. CDR3 in amino acids: CASSYSTGAYYEQYF. CDR3 nucleotide sequence: TGTGCCAGCAGTTACTCAACAGGGGCCTACTACGAGCAGTACTTC.

This clonotype showed up just a few times. The chain is built from TRBV5-1 and TRBJ2-7, with TRBD1 matching 9 bases. The V segment lost 3 bases and the J segment 4 bases; nucleotides outside the gene matches: 20. Per germline, CDR1 SGHRS and CDR2 YFSETQ. This CDR3 has 19 residues. As DNA, the CDR3 is TGCGCCAGCAGCTGGAGGACAGGGGAAGTGGCGGGCCCGGGTTACGAGCAGTACTTC. It codes for CASSWRTGEVAGPGYEQYF.

This clonotype was observed a handful of times. The chain uses TRBV29-1 and TRBJ2-5; D is perhaps TRBD2 (6 bases). CDR3 length: 16 amino acids. Germline assignment: CDR1 SQVTM and CDR2 ANQGSEA. Deletions cut 3 bases from V and 1 base from J, with 18 bases between. CDR3 in DNA: TGCAGCGTTGATTGTGGGTGGAGGGGCGTCCAAGAGACCCAGTACTTC. Translating it yields CSVDCGWRGVQETQYF.